This entry lists 26 T cell receptor beta chains sequenced from one sample in a study of blood T cell repertoires in COVID-19. Profiling relied on immunoSEQ multiplex PCR, and the TCRdb table lists in-frame clones only, not all of them. Of 280,000 or so clones listed, about 90% are singletons. Sequencing used peripheral blood. The receptor source for this set is a woman younger than 45 who had recovered from COVID-19.

The J gene is TRBJ1-1, the V gene TRBV29-1; TRBD1 might be the D (6 bases). CDR3 length: 11 amino acids. Germline CDR1 SQVTM, CDR2 ANQGSEA. V lost 5 bases and J 7 bases, leaving 11 bases between the germline ends. In nucleotides, the CDR3 is TGCAGCGTTTCCAGGGGCGGTGAAGCTTTCTTT. It is translated as CSVSRGGEAFF.

This clone has more than one count but fewer than ten. V usage is TRBV6-2 or TRBV6-3 and J usage is TRBJ2-7; 8 positions match TRBD1. The germline V gene encodes CDR1 MNHEY and CDR2 SVGEGT. The ends lost 5 bases at V and 3 bases at J; junction bases unmatched: 9. The CDR3 consists of 15 residues. In DNA form, the CDR3 reads TGTGCCAGCAGTCGTACCTCCGGGACAGGCTACGAGCAGTACTTC. It yields the protein CASSRTSGTGYEQYF.

The gene calls are TRBV7-2 and TRBJ1-5; D possibly corresponds to TRBD1 (5 bases). V was trimmed by 4 bases and J by 5 bases, leaving 12 bases between them. Germline V gives CDR1 SGHTA, CDR2 FQGNSA. The CDR3 is made up of 14 amino acids. The CDR3 reads CASSSLTAYQPQHF. The DNA of the CDR3 is TGTGCCAGCAGCTCCCTGACAGCTTATCAGCCCCAGCATTTT.

This clone has only one observation. The J gene is TRBJ2-7, the V gene TRBV11-2, with D hard to call. The CDR3 runs to 14 residues. The germline V and J ends were trimmed by 7 bases and 1 base, with 14 bases remaining between them. Germline CDR1 reads SGHAT; CDR2 reads FQNNGV. The CDR3 DNA reads TGTGCCAGCACCCCCGACACCGTTTCCTACGAGCAGTACTTC. This codes for CASTPDTVSYEQYF.

The chain has TRBV5-8 and TRBJ2-5; 7 nucleotides match TRBD2. This CDR3 spans 17 amino acids. Looked up from germline, CDR1 is SGHTS and CDR2 is YDEGEE. V lost 5 bases, J lost 1 base, and 14 bases stayed unmatched. The CDR3 DNA reads TGTGCCAGCAGGGGTCCCGGGACTATCCTGGGCCAAGAGACCCAGTACTTC. This gives the protein CASRGPGTILGQETQYF.

The chain employs TRBV2 and TRBJ1-2, with a possible D match to TRBD1 (5 bases). This CDR3 is 13 amino acids long. Germline CDR1 is SNHLY and CDR2 is FYNNEI. Trimming removed 1 base at V and 4 bases at J, with 7 bases between. The CDR3 is CASSEVTVYGYTF. CDR3 DNA: TGTGCCAGCAGTGAAGTGACAGTCTATGGCTACACCTTC.

The gene calls are TRBV7-2 and TRBJ1-1; the D is unclear. CDR1 and CDR2 (germline): SGHTA, FQGNSA. The CDR3 is 13 residues long. The V end lost 4 bases, the J end lost 1 base, and 7 bases lay between the germline ends. CDR3 residues: CASSSEGNTEAFF. CDR3 DNA sequence: TGTGCCAGCAGCTCGGAGGGGAACACTGAAGCTTTCTTT. Full variable domain (outside the CDR3, taken from reference TRBV7-2 and TRBJ1-1): GAGVSQSPSNKVTEKGKDVELRCDPISGHTALYWYRQSLGQGLEFLIYFQGNSAPDKSGLPSDRFSAERTGGSVSTLTIQRTQQEDSAVYLCASSSEGNTEAFFGQGTRLTVV.

The V call is TRBV4-1, the J call TRBJ2-7; 9 bases are a match to TRBD1. The CDR3 has 16 residues. The germline CDR1 and CDR2 sequences are MGHRA and YSYEKL. V shed 3 bases and J 4 bases; nucleotides not matched to a gene: 10. The CDR3 spells CASSHDSGTGPYEQYF. DNA for the CDR3: TGCGCCAGCAGCCATGACTCCGGGACAGGGCCGTACGAGCAGTACTTC.

This rearrangement joins TRBV6-1 to TRBJ2-5; 7 bases align to TRBD1. The germline V gene has CDR1 MNHNS and CDR2 SASEGT. The V segment lost 4 bases and the J segment 4 bases; nucleotides outside the gene matches: 12. The CDR3 length is 16 residues. CDR3 bases: TGTGCCAGCAGTGTCGGAGGCCGCCCAGGGGGAGAGACCCAGTACTTC. It translates to CASSVGGRPGGETQYF.

This chain links TRBV10-3 with TRBJ1-1; D not resolved. CDR1 and CDR2 (germline): ENHRY, SYGVKD. The CDR3 has 12 residues. V lost 7 bases and J lost 4, with 10 bases in between. The CDR3 DNA is TGTGCCATCACCAGCCCGGGCACTGAAGCTTTCTTT. Its protein product is CAITSPGTEAFF.

The V gene is TRBV9, the J gene TRBJ2-1, with a possible D match to TRBD2 (5 bases). V dropped 0 bases and J dropped 14 bases, with 18 bases sitting between them. Germline lookup yields CDR1 SGDLS and CDR2 YYNGEE. The CDR3 has 14 amino acids. The CDR3, as DNA: TGTGCCAGCAGCGTAGGGGCAGAGGGAAGAGCGGAGTTCTTC. Translating gives CASSVGAEGRAEFF.

The chain's CDR3 is CASSPGGEAYEQYF. In DNA form, the CDR3 reads TGTGCCAGTAGTCCCGGGGGAGAAGCCTACGAGCAGTACTTC. The chain employs TRBV19 and TRBJ2-7, with D possibly being TRBD2 (6 bases). CDR1 LNHDA and CDR2 SQIVND come from the germline V gene (reference sequence). The V gene lost 5 bases and the J gene lost 2 bases, with 13 bases spanning the gap. The CDR3 extends over 14 amino acids.

The chain joins TRBV5-5 to TRBJ1-2; the match to TRBD1 covers 9 bases. The CDR3 is 15 amino acids. Germline assignment: CDR1 SGHKS and CDR2 YYEKEE (reference sequence). J lost 2 bases, V lost 4 bases, and 6 bases had no gene match. The CDR3 spells CASSITGTGNYGYTF. In nucleotides, the CDR3 is TGTGCCAGCAGCATAACCGGGACAGGGAACTATGGCTACACCTTC.

The chain combines TRBV29-1 with TRBJ2-2; a possible D gene is TRBD2 (5 bases). CDR1 and CDR2 from the germline V gene are SQVTM and ANQGSEA. V shed 4 bases and J shed 6 bases, with 9 bases lying between them. This CDR3 contains 12 residues. Here the CDR3 reads CSVAAGAGELFF. DNA of the CDR3: TGCAGCGTTGCGGCCGGGGCCGGGGAGCTGTTTTTT.

This clone was recorded a few times. The rearrangement uses TRBV13 and TRBJ1-1; tentatively, D is TRBD1 (6 bases). V gave up 2 bases and J gave up 3 bases, with 7 bases separating them. The CDR3 runs 13 residues. Germline CDR1 reads PRHDT; CDR2 reads FYEKMQ (reference sequence). The CDR3 is CASSLQGHTEAFF. The CDR3 DNA is TGTGCCAGCAGCTTACAGGGGCACACTGAAGCTTTCTTT.

The chain links TRBV9 to TRBJ2-1; 7 bases fit TRBD2. Germline V CDR1 and CDR2: SGDLS, YYNGEE. V lost 3 bases, J lost 5 bases, and 11 bases stayed unmatched. The CDR3 consists of 16 residues. Here the CDR3 reads CASSAESGIGHNEQFF. In DNA, the CDR3 is TGTGCCAGCAGCGCCGAGAGCGGGATTGGCCACAATGAGCAGTTCTTC.

The chain combines TRBV5-1 with TRBJ2-7; 9 bases agree with TRBD2. Germline V lookup: CDR1 SGHRS, CDR2 YFSETQ. The V and J ends lost 4 bases and 1 base, in that order; junction bases with no gene match: 3. The CDR3 spans 14 residues. The CDR3 bases are TGCGCCAGCAGCCAAAGCGGGGGGTCCTACGAGCAGTACTTC. Protein product: CASSQSGGSYEQYF.

As to this clone: Additional DNA sequences in this sample encode the identical CDR3. The chain links TRBV6-2 or TRBV6-3 to TRBJ2-2; 7 bases are shared with TRBD2. This CDR3 region has 15 residues. Germline CDR1 and CDR2: MNHEY and SVGEGT. J gave up 3 bases and V 4 bases, and 5 bases lay outside the gene matches. This CDR3 reads CASSSGLADTGELFF. The CDR3 coding sequence is TGTGCCAGCAGTTCAGGGCTAGCGGACACCGGGGAGCTGTTTTTT.

The chain has TRBV5-4 and TRBJ2-3, with TRBD1 matching 9 bases. The CDR3 consists of 15 residues. The V gene's germline CDR1 is SGHNT and CDR2 YYREEE (reference sequence). With 3 bases clipped from V and 5 bases from J, the junction kept 7 bases outside the gene matches. CDR3 amino acids: CASSSRTGAEDTQYF. CDR3 coding DNA: TGTGCCAGCAGCTCCCGGACAGGGGCCGAAGATACGCAGTATTTT.

The chain has TRBV19 and TRBJ2-7; D is unclear. This CDR3 contains 11 residues. Germline values: CDR1 LNHDA, CDR2 SQIVND (reference sequence). V lost 3 bases to trimming and J lost 5 bases, with 5 bases between them. For the CDR3, the DNA is TGTGCCAGTAGTATCACGGACGAGCAGTACTTC. Protein product: CASSITDEQYF.

This clone came up once. The rearrangement joins TRBV28 to TRBJ2-7; TRBD2 matches 8 bases. The germline V gene encodes CDR1 MDHEN and CDR2 SYDVKM. The CDR3 has 14 residues. After removal of 6 bases from V and 6 bases from J, the junction contained 10 bases not matched to a gene. The CDR3 coding sequence is TGTGCCAGCAGCACCCCCGGACGGGAGGGCGAGCAGTACTTC. Translated: CASSTPGREGEQYF.

V is TRBV11-2 and J is TRBJ1-2, with 8 nucleotides matching TRBD1. V shed 5 bases, J shed 7 bases, and the junction held 9 bases outside the gene matches. Germline V lookup: CDR1 SGHAT, CDR2 FQNNGV. The CDR3 runs 14 residues. DNA for the CDR3: TGTGCCAGCAGCCCGTCCGGGACAGGAGTTGGCTACACCTTC. It codes for CASSPSGTGVGYTF.

This clone came up a few times. This sequence joins TRBV28 and TRBJ2-3, with 7 bases fitting TRBD1. Per germline, CDR1 MDHEN and CDR2 SYDVKM. The CDR3 totals 12 residues. The CDR3 sequence is CGAQGSTDTQYF. The CDR3 bases are TGTGGAGCACAGGGGAGCACAGATACGCAGTATTTT.

The chain is built from TRBV2 and TRBJ2-1; 8 bases are a match to TRBD2. Germline CDR1 SNHLY, CDR2 FYNNEI. The CDR3 loop spans 15 amino acids. V was pared by 6 bases and J by 5 bases, with 9 bases of the junction left unmatched. The CDR3 here is CASRLEAGVNNEQFF. The CDR3 DNA reads as TGTGCCAGCAGGCTTGAAGCGGGGGTAAACAATGAGCAGTTCTTC. Variable domain in full (rest from reference TRBV2 and TRBJ2-1): EPEVTQTPSHQVTQMGQEVILRCVPISNHLYFYWYRQILGQKVEFLVSFYNNEISEKSEIFDDQFSVERPDGSNFTLKIRSTKLEDSAMYFCASRLEAGVNNEQFFGPGTRLTVL.

The chain recombines TRBV7-2 with TRBJ2-7; 12 bases align to TRBD2. The CDR3 is made up of 19 amino acids. The V and J ends lost 1 base and 2 bases, in that order; junction bases with no gene match: 12. Per germline, CDR1 SGHTA and CDR2 FQGNSA. Here the CDR3 DNA reads TGTGCCAGCAGCTTAGAGGTGGGGCTAGCGGGAGGGCCGACCTACGAGCAGTACTTC. It is translated as CASSLEVGLAGGPTYEQYF.

This sequence joins TRBV27 and TRBJ1-6; 8 bases line up with TRBD1. The V segment lost 3 bases and the J segment 7 bases; nucleotides outside the gene matches: 2. Germline assignment: CDR1 MNHEY and CDR2 SMNVEV (reference sequence). The CDR3 is 14 residues long. This CDR3 reads CASSLDRVNSPLHF. The CDR3 DNA reads TGTGCCAGCAGTTTGGACAGGGTCAATTCACCCCTCCACTTT.